The rows below give T cell receptor beta chains drawn from one sample of a study of cytomegalovirus exposure and HLA in healthy donors. TCRdb keeps only in-frame clones here, not all; method: immunoSEQ multiplex PCR. The sample has around 150,000 clones, 84% seen once. The sample was PBMCs. These receptors all stem from a boy aged 2 to 9 in good health and CMV-seronegative. The CDR3 runs from the conserved cysteine through the conserved F or W. A D gene is named only where the DNA matches it firmly. Size is omitted from some rows. Given values are once, few, many or a class for expanded clones.

CDR3 protein: CASSFPAGIAKNIQYF
CDR3 DNA: TGTGCCAGCAGCTTTCCGGCAGGTATAGCCAAAAACATTCAGTACTTC
V gene: TRBV7-9
J gene: TRBJ2-4
CDR3 length: 16
D gene: .
clone size: .

CDR3 protein: CASSLRQGYNQPQHF
CDR3 DNA: TGTGCCAGCAGTTTAAGACAGGGCTACAATCAGCCCCAGCATTTT
V gene: TRBV28
J gene: TRBJ1-5
CDR3 length: 15
D gene: TRBD1
clone size: once

CDR3 protein: CASSVKTSGRLVPYNEQFF
CDR3 DNA: TGTGCCAGCAGCGTAAAGACTAGCGGGAGACTTGTACCCTACAATGAGCAGTTCTTC
V gene: TRBV7-3
J gene: TRBJ2-1
CDR3 length: 19
D gene: TRBD2
clone size: .

CDR3 protein: CASSGGDRDDEKLFF
CDR3 DNA: TGTGCCAGCAGCGGGGGGGACAGGGACGATGAAAAACTGTTTTTT
V gene: TRBV9
J gene: TRBJ1-4
CDR3 length: 15
D gene: TRBD1
clone size: .

CDR3 protein: CASSSEGGGGKVRRNEQYF
CDR3 DNA: TGTGCCAGCAGTTCGGAGGGCGGGGGGGGGAAGGTCAGGAGAAACGAGCAGTACTTC
V gene: TRBV7-3
J gene: TRBJ2-7
CDR3 length: 19
D gene: TRBD2
clone size: .

CDR3 protein: CASSPRQGSDTEAFF
CDR3 DNA: TGTGCCAGCAGCCCGAGACAGGGTTCTGACACTGAAGCTTTCTTT
V gene: TRBV7-6
J gene: TRBJ1-1
CDR3 length: 15
D gene: TRBD1
clone size: .

CDR3 protein: CASSATDYTGELFF
CDR3 DNA: TGTGCCAGCAGCGCAACCGACTACACCGGGGAGCTGTTTTTT
V gene: TRBV9
J gene: TRBJ2-2
CDR3 length: 14
D gene: .
clone size: .

CDR3 protein: CASSPVGAGQALEQYF
CDR3 DNA: TGTGCCAGCAGCCCGGTCGGTGCGGGACAGGCCCTCGAGCAGTACTTC
V gene: TRBV11-2
J gene: TRBJ2-7
CDR3 length: 16
D gene: TRBD1
clone size: .

CDR3 protein: CASSQLTGLYNSPLHF
CDR3 DNA: TGCGCCAGCAGCCAACTGACAGGCCTCTATAATTCACCCCTCCACTTT
V gene: TRBV4-1
J gene: TRBJ1-6
CDR3 length: 16
D gene: .
clone size: .

CDR3 protein: CASSAKPAGGYQETQYF
CDR3 DNA: TGTGCCAGCAGCGCGAAACCAGCGGGGGGCTACCAAGAGACCCAGTACTTC
V gene: TRBV5-5
J gene: TRBJ2-5
CDR3 length: 17
D gene: TRBD2
clone size: .

CDR3 protein: CASSERTGWNGELFF
CDR3 DNA: TGTGCCAGCAGCGAGCGGACAGGGTGGAACGGGGAGCTGTTTTTT
V gene: TRBV9
J gene: TRBJ2-2
CDR3 length: 15
D gene: TRBD1
clone size: .

CDR3 protein: CASSRTAGGQADTQYF
CDR3 DNA: TGTGCCAGCAGTCGGACAGCCGGGGGGCAGGCAGATACGCAGTATTTT
V gene: TRBV6-4
J gene: TRBJ2-3
CDR3 length: 16
D gene: .
clone size: few

CDR3 protein: CASSSYDRSNTGELFF
CDR3 DNA: TGTGCCAGCAGCTCCTATGACAGGTCGAACACCGGGGAGCTGTTTTTT
V gene: TRBV5-5
J gene: TRBJ2-2
CDR3 length: 16
D gene: .
clone size: .

CDR3 protein: CASSYRTGGYFYEQYF
CDR3 DNA: TGTGCCAGCAGTTACCGCACAGGGGGGTACTTCTACGAGCAGTACTTC
V gene: TRBV6-5
J gene: TRBJ2-7
CDR3 length: 16
D gene: TRBD1
clone size: .

CDR3 protein: CASSQDRQGQHFEKLFF
CDR3 DNA: TGTGCCAGCAGCCAAGATCGGCAAGGACAGCACTTTGAAAAACTGTTTTTT
V gene: TRBV4-2
J gene: TRBJ1-4
CDR3 length: 17
D gene: .
clone size: .

CDR3 protein: CASRGLTTTTDTQYF
CDR3 DNA: TGTGCCAGCAGGGGTCTTACTACAACCACAGATACGCAGTATTTT
V gene: TRBV6-6
J gene: TRBJ2-3
CDR3 length: 15
D gene: .
clone size: once

CDR3 protein: CASSVAGRTRDEKLFF
CDR3 DNA: TGTGCCAGCAGCGTGGCAGGAAGGACACGGGATGAAAAACTGTTTTTT
V gene: TRBV9
J gene: TRBJ1-4
CDR3 length: 16
D gene: .
clone size: .

CDR3 protein: CASSPATGSLVEQYF
CDR3 DNA: TGTGCCAGCAGCCCGGCAACAGGGAGCCTCGTCGAGCAGTACTTC
V gene: TRBV4-2
J gene: TRBJ2-7
CDR3 length: 15
D gene: .
clone size: .